Included here is one TCR beta chain sequence, with context. Its antigen is as yet unknown. The source of the sample is a study of shared clonotypes between healthy human individuals. Notes on the study in general: Non-shared clonotypes had lower generation probabilities than those shared by all four donors.

The ends lost 6 bases at V and 7 bases at J; junction bases unmatched: 9. Germline V lookup: CDR1 MNHEY, CDR2 SVGAGI. The CDR3 runs to 14 residues. The method was immunoSEQ multiplex PCR; TCRdb's version includes in-frame clones alone and lacks a portion of them. The sample has around 2,000,000 clones; 85% to 95% are singletons. The chain joins TRBV6-5 to TRBJ2-5, with 9 bases matching TRBD2. The sample consisted of naive CD4+ T cells sorted from blood. Subset of the sample: CD45RA+ positively selected. The source is a man aged 18 to 29 in good health. CDR3: CASSLGLAVGTQYF. The DNA of the CDR3 is TGTGCCAGCAGCCTGGGACTAGCTGTCGGGACCCAGTACTTC.